The clone carrying this TCR beta chain came up once. This specimen belongs to a study of blood T cell repertoires in COVID-19. Across the study: The origin of the acute and convalescent COVID-19 samples was the United States, Italy and Spain. In each case, the material was cDNA or gDNA derived from T cells, B-cell-depleted T cells, or PBMCs.

The ends were cut back, 0 bases at V and 12 bases at J, with 14 bases in the middle. The CDR3 contains 13 residues. Per the germline V gene, CDR1 is GTSNPN and CDR2 is SVGIG (reference sequence). TCRdb's table, derived via immunoSEQ multiplex PCR, lists solely in-frame clones and lacks some. The table lists over 110,000 clones, 84% of them singletons. V is TRBV30 and J is TRBJ1-4, with a tentative D call TRBD1 (6 bases). The sample comprised peripheral blood. The source of this sequence is a man aged 60 to 75 with active or convalescent COVID-19. The DNA for the CDR3 is TGTGCCTGGAGTGTAACGTCCAGGGGTGAACTGTTTTTT. It is translated as CAWSVTSRGELFF. The whole variable domain, remainder taken from reference TRBV30 and TRBJ1-4, is SQTIHQWPATLVQPVGSPLSLECTVEGTSNPNLYWYRQAAGRGLQLLFYSVGIGQISSEVPQNLSASRPQDRQFILSSKKLLLSDSGFYLCAWSVTSRGELFFGSGTQLSVL.